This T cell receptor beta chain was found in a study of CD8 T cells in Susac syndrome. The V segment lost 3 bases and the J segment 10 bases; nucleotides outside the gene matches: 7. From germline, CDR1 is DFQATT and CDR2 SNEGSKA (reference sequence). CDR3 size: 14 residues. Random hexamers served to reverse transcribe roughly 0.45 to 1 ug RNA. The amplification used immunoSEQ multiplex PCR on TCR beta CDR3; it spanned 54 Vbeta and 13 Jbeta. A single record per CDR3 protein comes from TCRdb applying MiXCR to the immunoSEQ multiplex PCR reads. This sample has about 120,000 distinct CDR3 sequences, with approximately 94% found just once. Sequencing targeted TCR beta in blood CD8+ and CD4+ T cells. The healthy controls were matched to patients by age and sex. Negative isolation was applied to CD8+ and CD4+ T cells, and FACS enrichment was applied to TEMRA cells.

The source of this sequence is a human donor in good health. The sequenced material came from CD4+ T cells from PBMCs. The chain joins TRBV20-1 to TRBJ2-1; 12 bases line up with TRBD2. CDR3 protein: CSASRLAGVYEQFF. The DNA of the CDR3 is TGCAGTGCTAGCCGACTAGCGGGAGTATACGAGCAGTTCTTC.